Listed here are 25 T cell receptor beta chains from one sample, sequenced in a study of T-cell memory formation after mild COVID-19. A single record per CDR3 protein comes from TCRdb applying MiXCR to the 5' RACE reads. The repertoire includes some 82,000 distinct CDR3 sequences, around 13% of them detected once, and less than 45% sits in the top ten. Material for sequencing was PBMCs or a T cell subset sorted from them (not recorded which). The receptors shown here come from a man aged 18 to 29 who had mild COVID-19 (a few samples of this study predate the infection). Cell type and time point are not known.

V usage is TRBV20-1 and J usage is TRBJ2-1; 7 bases align to TRBD2. Germline lookup yields CDR1 DFQATT and CDR2 SNEGSKA (reference sequence). CDR3 size: 14 residues. The V segment lost 0 bases and the J segment 4 bases; nucleotides outside the gene matches: 3. The CDR3 protein is CSARDLAVYNEQFF. The CDR3, as DNA: TGCAGTGCTAGAGACCTAGCGGTATACAATGAGCAGTTCTTC.

This clonotype has a count of ten or more. This chain uses TRBV4-3 with TRBJ2-7; D possibly corresponds to TRBD1 (6 bases). CDR3 length: 16 amino acids. Germline-derived CDR1 and CDR2 are LGHNA and YSLEER. V dropped 1 base and J dropped 4 bases, with 17 bases sitting between them. CDR3 amino acids: CASSQGDLQGPYEQYF. As DNA, the CDR3 is TGCGCCAGCAGCCAAGGGGATCTACAGGGTCCGTACGAGCAGTACTTC.

V usage is TRBV7-9 and J usage is TRBJ2-7; D possibly corresponds to TRBD2 (6 bases). The CDR3 sequence is 13 residues long. Trimming cost V 4 bases and J 5 bases, with 12 bases left between them. The germline CDR1 and CDR2 sequences are SEHNR and FQNEAQ (reference sequence). The CDR3 nucleotides are TGTGCCAGCAGCTCCGAATTAGCGGACGAGCAGTACGTC. It specifies CASSSELADEQYV.

This chain joins TRBV5-1 and TRBJ2-1, with 9 bases that match TRBD1. Trimming took 0 bases from V and 2 from J; bases not matched to a gene: 9. From germline, CDR1 is SGHRS and CDR2 YFSETQ. The CDR3 covers 18 residues. The CDR3 DNA is TGCGCCAGCAGCTTGGGTTTTTCGGGACAGGGAACCTACAATGAGCAGTTCTTC. It is translated as CASSLGFSGQGTYNEQFF.

This chain joins TRBV20-1 and TRBJ2-1; TRBD2 is a possible D gene (5 bases). The germline V and J ends were trimmed by 5 bases and 2 bases, with 13 bases remaining between them. Germline assignment: CDR1 DFQATT and CDR2 SNEGSKA (reference sequence). This CDR3 comprises 14 residues. CDR3 sequence reads: CSASRDHAYNEQFF. The CDR3 coding sequence is TGCAGTGCTTCCCGGGATCATGCCTACAATGAGCAGTTCTTC.

This clonotype was seen a few times. V usage is TRBV13 and J usage is TRBJ2-5, with D hard to call. Germline CDR1 PRHDT, CDR2 FYEKMQ (reference sequence). The CDR3 totals 11 residues. V shed 3 bases and J shed 5 bases, with 4 bases lying between them. The CDR3 sequence: CASSFKETQYF. Written as DNA, the CDR3 is TGTGCCAGCAGCTTTAAGGAGACCCAGTACTTC.

This CDR3 reads CASSYGGQAEQFF. The CDR3 coding sequence is TGTGCCAGCAGTTATGGCGGCCAGGCTGAGCAGTTCTTC. V gene TRBV5-5 combines with J gene TRBJ2-1; D remains unclear. In germline, CDR1 is SGHKS, CDR2 YYEKEE (reference sequence). The CDR3 is made up of 13 amino acids. Trimming shortened V by 5 bases and J by 9 bases, and 15 bases separated the two germline ends.

V is TRBV7-9 and J is TRBJ2-4; the D gene is possibly TRBD2 (5 bases). CDR1 and CDR2 (germline): SEHNR, FQNEAQ (reference sequence). The CDR3 length is 14 residues. V was shortened by 6 bases and J by 6 bases, with 15 bases between the two germline ends. The DNA of the CDR3 is TGTGCCAGCAGTTCAGCCGGGAATTCAAACATTCAGTACTTC. Translation gives CASSSAGNSNIQYF.

The gene calls are TRBV3-1 and TRBJ1-5, with TRBD1 matching 8 bases. The CDR3 runs to 18 residues. Germline assignment: CDR1 LGHDT and CDR2 YNNKEL (reference sequence). Germline trimming cut 1 base from V and 5 bases from J; bases unmatched to any gene: 13. DNA of the CDR3: TGTGCCAGCAGCCAAGGGGCAGGGGGCGCGTATATCGATCAGCCCCAGCATTTT. As protein: CASSQGAGGAYIDQPQHF.

The chain carries TRBV12-3 or TRBV12-4 and TRBJ1-1, with D perhaps TRBD1 (5 bases). V shed 6 bases and J shed 4 bases, with 15 bases lying between them. The CDR3 runs 14 residues. Here the CDR3 DNA reads TGTGCCAGCAGCCCCCCGAGGGGAGGCACTGAAGCTTTCTTT. Amino acids: CASSPPRGGTEAFF.

There are a few counts of this clonotype. In DNA, the CDR3 is TGTGCCAGCAGCGTGGGGGACAGCTACGAGCAGTACTTC. It yields the protein CASSVGDSYEQYF. The J gene is TRBJ2-7, the V gene TRBV9, with TRBD1 matching 7 bases. The germline V gene has CDR1 SGDLS and CDR2 YYNGEE. Losses at the gene ends were 2 bases for V and 3 bases for J; bases not matched to a gene: 2. This CDR3 is built from 13 residues.

This chain joins TRBV6-5 and TRBJ1-2; D is uncertain. Germline loops: CDR1 MNHEY, CDR2 SVGAGI. This CDR3 has 13 residues. V shed 6 bases and J shed 2 bases, with 10 bases lying between them. The CDR3 sequence: CASRPGINYGYTF. CDR3 DNA: TGTGCCAGCAGGCCCGGGATAAACTATGGCTACACCTTC.

This chain joins TRBV28 and TRBJ1-1; 11 bases are shared with TRBD1. The V gene end was trimmed by 5 bases and the J gene end by 11 bases; junction bases not matched to a gene: 10. The germline V gene encodes CDR1 MDHEN and CDR2 SYDVKM. CDR3 length: 14 amino acids. CDR3: CASSHRDRGIRAFF. In nucleotides, the CDR3 is TGTGCCAGCAGTCACAGGGACAGGGGGATTCGGGCTTTCTTT.

Ten or more counts support this clonotype. The chain is built from TRBV6-2 or TRBV6-3 and TRBJ2-6; D ambiguous. V was cut by 0 bases and J by 0 bases, with 21 bases left in between. Germline loops: CDR1 MNHEY, CDR2 SVGEGT. The CDR3 runs to 21 residues. CDR3 amino acids: CASSYSIVFRNPSSGANVLTF. In nucleotides, the CDR3 is TGTGCCAGCAGTTACTCGATCGTTTTTCGAAACCCATCCTCTGGGGCCAACGTCCTGACTTTC.

This clonotype has a count of ten or more. This rearrangement joins TRBV7-3 to TRBJ1-1, with D hard to call. This CDR3 contains 14 residues. Germline loops: CDR1 SGHTA, CDR2 FQGTGA. Trimming stripped 5 bases from V and 6 bases from J, with 16 bases between. The CDR3 loop is CASSPDGVVAEAFF. The CDR3 DNA is TGTGCCAGCAGCCCAGATGGGGTTGTAGCTGAAGCTTTCTTT.

This clonotype was seen a few times. This sequence joins TRBV4-1 and TRBJ2-5, with 11 bases identical to TRBD2. Per the germline V gene, CDR1 is MGHRA and CDR2 is YSYEKL. The CDR3 covers 16 residues. Trimming cost V 4 bases and J 5 bases; bases outside gene matches: 9. CDR3: CASSPGVAGGPETQYF. CDR3 bases: TGCGCCAGCAGCCCCGGGGTAGCGGGGGGGCCTGAGACCCAGTACTTC.

This chain connects TRBV4-1 to TRBJ2-1; weak D call: TRBD2 (5 bases). The CDR3 sequence is 16 residues long. Trimming pared 2 bases from V and 9 bases from J, leaving 20 bases between. The germline V gene has CDR1 MGHRA and CDR2 YSYEKL. This chain's CDR3 is CASSQFGAMARGEQFF. Written as DNA, the CDR3 is TGCGCCAGCAGCCAATTCGGTGCGATGGCACGGGGTGAGCAGTTCTTC.

This clonotype was seen repeatedly, ten times or more. The chain joins TRBV4-3 to TRBJ2-3, with 9 bases lining up with TRBD1. This CDR3 is built from 16 residues. From germline, CDR1 is LGHNA and CDR2 YSLEER. Trimming at V came to 5 bases and at J to 2 bases, leaving 8 bases not matched to a gene. CDR3 bases: TGCGCCAGCAGCACCCGGACAGGGGTCTTCACAGATACGCAGTATTTT. Amino acids: CASSTRTGVFTDTQYF.

This clonotype was seen a few times. The genes are TRBV6-5 and TRBJ2-7; tentatively, D is TRBD1 (5 bases). The CDR3 loop spans 13 amino acids. Deletions cut 6 bases from V and 5 bases from J, with 14 bases between. Germline-derived CDR1 and CDR2 are MNHEY and SVGAGI. CDR3 residues: CASSQGVGNEQYF. As DNA, the CDR3 is TGTGCCAGCAGCCAAGGGGTAGGGAACGAGCAGTACTTC.

The chain uses TRBV5-1 and TRBJ1-2; TRBD1 is a possible D gene (5 bases). V was clipped by 3 bases and J by 4 bases, with 13 bases between them. Germline CDR1 reads SGHRS; CDR2 reads YFSETQ. The CDR3 length is 14 residues. For the CDR3, the DNA is TGCGCCAGCAGCTCCCAGACAGCGAGCTATGGCTACACCTTC. As protein: CASSSQTASYGYTF.

The chain has TRBV20-1 and TRBJ2-3, with 9 bases fitting TRBD1. The V gene end was trimmed by 3 bases and the J gene end by 4 bases; junction bases not matched to a gene: 8. This CDR3 comprises 15 residues. Germline CDR1 is DFQATT and CDR2 is SNEGSKA (reference sequence). Here the CDR3 reads CSASEGTGLSDTQYF. The CDR3 nucleotides are TGCAGTGCTAGTGAGGGGACAGGGTTGTCAGATACGCAGTATTTT.

The table lists this clonotype with a few counts. A much larger clone sits a single nucleotide away, making a read error possible. This sequence joins TRBV7-9 and TRBJ1-1; no firm D call. In germline, CDR1 is SEHNR, CDR2 FQNEAQ (reference sequence). The V end lost 1 base, the J end lost 0 bases, and 0 bases lay between the germline ends. The CDR3 covers 12 residues. CDR3 loop: CASSLVNTEAFF. The CDR3 DNA sequence: TGTGCCAGCAGCTTAGTGAACACTGAAGCTTTCTTT.

This clonotype was detected a few times. The chain is built from TRBV15 and TRBJ2-5; D gene ambiguous. V was cut by 3 bases and J by 2 bases, with 10 bases left in between. Germline loops: CDR1 LNHNV, CDR2 YYDKDF (reference sequence). The CDR3 is 14 amino acids. CDR3 in DNA: TGTGCCACCAGCAGGATCCTCCAGCAAGAGACCCAGTACTTC. Translated: CATSRILQQETQYF. The complete variable domain, with remaining parts taken from reference TRBV15 and TRBJ2-5, reads DAMVIQNPRYQVTQFGKPVTLSCSQTLNHNVMYWYQQKSSQAPKLLFHYYDKDFNNEADTPDNFQSRRPNTSFCFLDIRSPGLGDTAMYLCATSRILQQETQYFGPGTRLLVL.

Only a few counts were recorded for this clonotype. The chain links TRBV24-1 to TRBJ1-5, with D tentatively TRBD1 (5 bases). Germline CDR1 reads KGHDR; CDR2 reads SFDVKD. V lost 6 bases, J lost 4 bases, and 12 bases lay in between. This CDR3 region has 14 residues. The CDR3 sequence is CATSLRTQNQPQHF. The CDR3 DNA reads TGTGCCACCAGTTTGAGGACACAGAATCAGCCCCAGCATTTT.

This clonotype was counted only a few times. CDR3 sequence (DNA): TGTGCCAGCAGCCCACCGTCGTCGGGGAATACTGAAGCTTTCTTT. Translated, it gives CASSPPSSGNTEAFF. The chain employs TRBV9 and TRBJ1-1, with D unresolved. The CDR3 contains 15 residues. Trimming cost V 4 bases and J 5 bases, with 18 bases left between them. Germline V gene data show CDR1 as SGDLS and CDR2 as YYNGEE.